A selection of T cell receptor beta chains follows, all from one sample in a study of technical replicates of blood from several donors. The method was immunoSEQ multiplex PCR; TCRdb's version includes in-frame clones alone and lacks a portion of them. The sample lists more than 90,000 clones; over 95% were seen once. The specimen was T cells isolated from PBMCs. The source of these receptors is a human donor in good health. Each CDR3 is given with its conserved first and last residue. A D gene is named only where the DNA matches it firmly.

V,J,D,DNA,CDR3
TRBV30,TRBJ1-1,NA,TGTGCCTGGCTCTTCGGGAGGAACACTGAAGCTTTCTTT,CAWLFGRNTEAFF
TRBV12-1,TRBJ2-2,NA,TGTGCCAGCAGCCCGACTTCCGGGACTAGCGGGTTATCGAACACCGGGGAGCTGTTTTTT,CASSPTSGTSGLSNTGELFF
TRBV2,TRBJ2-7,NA,TGTGCCTCGCAGCGGCTAGCCAACTCCTACGAGCAGTACTTC,CASQRLANSYEQYF
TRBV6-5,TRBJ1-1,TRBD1,TGTGCCAGCAGTTACGGACAGGGAAAGCAAGCTTTCTTT,CASSYGQGKQAFF
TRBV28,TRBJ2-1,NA,TGTGCCAGCAGTTTGACAGGGACTTTAATTGAACCAGGCTACAATGAGCAGTTCTTC,CASSLTGTLIEPGYNEQFF
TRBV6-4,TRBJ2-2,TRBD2,TGTGCCAGCAGTGACTCCGGCCCTAGCGGGGGGGCCCCGGGCACCGGGGAGCTGTTTTTT,CASSDSGPSGGAPGTGELFF
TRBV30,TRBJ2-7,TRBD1,TGTGCCTGGTCCCGGACAGGTGGATACGAGCAGTACTTC,CAWSRTGGYEQYF
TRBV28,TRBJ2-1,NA,TGTGCCAGCAGTTTAGAGTCCCCCTACTACAATGAGCAGTTCTTC,CASSLESPYYNEQFF
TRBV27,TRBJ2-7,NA,TGTGCCAGCAGTTCAGGGACTGAGACCTACGAGCAGTACTTC,CASSSGTETYEQYF
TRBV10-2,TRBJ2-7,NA,TGCGCCAGCAGTGAGTGGGGGCGCAGAGACGAGCAGTACTTC,CASSEWGRRDEQYF
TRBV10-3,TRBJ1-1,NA,TGTGCCATCAGTGAGTCGGGAGGGGGGGCTGAAGCTTTCTTT,CAISESGGGAEAFF
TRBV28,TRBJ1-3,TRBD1,TGTGCCAGCAGTCCCCCGGGACAGGCAAAATCTGGAAACACCATATATTTT,CASSPPGQAKSGNTIYF
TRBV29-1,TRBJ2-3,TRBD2,TGCAGCGTGCGACCACTAGCGGTAGGGGATACGCAGTATTTT,CSVRPLAVGDTQYF
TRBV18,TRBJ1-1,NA,TGTGCCAGCTCACCAACGGGTTTGAGCACTGAAGCTTTCTTT,CASSPTGLSTEAFF
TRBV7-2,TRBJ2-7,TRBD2,TGTGCCAGCAGCTTAGAGAGTAGCGGGGCCTCCTACGAGCAGTACTTC,CASSLESSGASYEQYF
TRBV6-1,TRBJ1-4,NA,TGTGCCAGCAGAAAGTCGGACACTCAACTGTTTTTT,CASRKSDTQLFF
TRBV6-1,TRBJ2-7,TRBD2,TGTGCCAGCAGTGAATTGTTGGCAGCGGGATTCAACGAGCAGTACTTC,CASSELLAAGFNEQYF
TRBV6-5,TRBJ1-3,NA,TGTGCCAGCAGTTCGACACACAGATCCGGAAACACCATATATTTT,CASSSTHRSGNTIYF
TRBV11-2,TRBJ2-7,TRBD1,TGTGCCAGCAGCTCGGACAGGGGGAACTACGAGCAGTACTTC,CASSSDRGNYEQYF
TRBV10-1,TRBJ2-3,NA,TGCGCCAGCAGTGCAGGCACAGATACGCAGTATTTT,CASSAGTDTQYF
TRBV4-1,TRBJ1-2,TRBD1,TGCGCCAGCAGCCAAACCACAGGGGGCGCTTACTATGGCTACACCTTC,CASSQTTGGAYYGYTF
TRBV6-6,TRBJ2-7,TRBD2,TGTGCCAGCAGTTACACTAGCGGGAGGGACTCCTACGAGCAGTACTTC,CASSYTSGRDSYEQYF
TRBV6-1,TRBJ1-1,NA,TGTGCCGGAGGGACGTTGAATACTGAAGCTTTCTTT,CAGGTLNTEAFF
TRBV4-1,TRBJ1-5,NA,TGCGCCAGCAGCCAAGGTGAAGCTCTAAGCAATCAGCCCCAGCATTTT,CASSQGEALSNQPQHF
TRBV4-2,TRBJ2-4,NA,TGTGCCAGCAGCGTCACAGGGGACTCTACGGGATACATTCAGTACTTC,CASSVTGDSTGYIQYF
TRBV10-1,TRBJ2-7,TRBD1,TGCGCCAGTCCCGCACCGACAGGGGGCACCTACGAGCAGTACTTC,CASPAPTGGTYEQYF
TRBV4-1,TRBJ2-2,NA,TGCGCCAGCAGCCAAGTTGCGCAGGGTGACGGGGAGCTGTTTTTT,CASSQVAQGDGELFF
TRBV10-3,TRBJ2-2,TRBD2,TGTGCCATCAATGGACTAGCGGGCACCGGGGAGCTGTTTTTT,CAINGLAGTGELFF
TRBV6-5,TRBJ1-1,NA,TGTGCCAGCACCTCTTGGAACAGACGGGCTTTCTTT,CASTSWNRRAFF
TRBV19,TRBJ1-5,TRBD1,TGTGCCAGTAGGATAGACAGGGCCCGTAGCAATCAGCCCCAGCATTTT,CASRIDRARSNQPQHF
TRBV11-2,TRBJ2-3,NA,TGTGCCAGCAGCTACCGGGGGAGGGGGGAGTTAGTAGATACGCAGTATTTT,CASSYRGRGELVDTQYF